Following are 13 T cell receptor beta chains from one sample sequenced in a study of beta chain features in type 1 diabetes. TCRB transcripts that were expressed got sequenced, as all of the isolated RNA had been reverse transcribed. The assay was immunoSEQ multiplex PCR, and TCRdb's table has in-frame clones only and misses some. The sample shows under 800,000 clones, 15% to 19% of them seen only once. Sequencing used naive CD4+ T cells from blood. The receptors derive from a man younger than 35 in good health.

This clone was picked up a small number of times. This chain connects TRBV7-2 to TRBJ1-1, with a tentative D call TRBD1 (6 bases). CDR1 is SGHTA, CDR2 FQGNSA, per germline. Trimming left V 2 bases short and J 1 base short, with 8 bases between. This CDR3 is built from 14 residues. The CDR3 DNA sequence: TGTGCCAGCAGCTTAAGACAGGCGAACACTGAAGCTTTCTTT. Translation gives CASSLRQANTEAFF.

For the CDR3, the DNA is TGTGCCAGCAGCGTAGCTCTCGGTGAGCAGTTCTTC. Residues: CASSVALGEQFF. The chain links TRBV9 to TRBJ2-1; D remains ambiguous. CDR1 and CDR2 from the germline V gene are SGDLS and YYNGEE. This CDR3 is built from 12 residues. Trimming took 0 bases from V and 9 from J, leaving 7 bases between them. The variable domain in full, completed from reference TRBV9 and TRBJ2-1, reads DSGVTQTPKHLITATGQRVTLRCSPRSGDLSVYWYQQSLDQGLQFLIQYYNGEERAKGNILERFSAQQFPDLHSELNLSSLELGDSALYFCASSVALGEQFFGPGTRLTVL.

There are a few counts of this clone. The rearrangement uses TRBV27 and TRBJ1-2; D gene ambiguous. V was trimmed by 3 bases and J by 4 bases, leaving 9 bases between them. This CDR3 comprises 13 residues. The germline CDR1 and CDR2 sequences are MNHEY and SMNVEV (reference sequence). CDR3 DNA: TGTGCCAGCAGTTTTCGTTTGGGCTATGGCTACACCTTC. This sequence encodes CASSFRLGYGYTF.

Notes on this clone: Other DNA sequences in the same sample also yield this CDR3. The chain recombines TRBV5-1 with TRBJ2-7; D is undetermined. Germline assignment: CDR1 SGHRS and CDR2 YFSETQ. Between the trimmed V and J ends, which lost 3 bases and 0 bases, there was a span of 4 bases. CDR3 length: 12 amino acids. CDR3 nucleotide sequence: TGCGCCAGCAGCTCCAGCTCCTACGAGCAGTACTTC. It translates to CASSSSSYEQYF. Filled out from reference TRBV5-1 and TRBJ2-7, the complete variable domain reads KAGVTQTPRYLIKTRGQQVTLSCSPISGHRSVSWYQQTPGQGLQFLFEYFSETQRNKGNFPGRFSGRQFSNSRSEMNVSTLELGDSALYLCASSSSSYEQYFGPGTRLTVT.

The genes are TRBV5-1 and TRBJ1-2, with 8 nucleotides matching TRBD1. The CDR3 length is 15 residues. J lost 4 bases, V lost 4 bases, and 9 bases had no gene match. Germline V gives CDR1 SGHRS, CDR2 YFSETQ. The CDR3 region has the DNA TGCGCCAGCAGCCCTGGACAGGGAGACCGCTATGGCTACACCTTC. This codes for CASSPGQGDRYGYTF.

The CDR3 spells CASSLALFHEQFF. Written as DNA, the CDR3 is TGCGCCAGCAGCTTGGCTTTGTTCCATGAGCAGTTCTTC. V is TRBV5-1 and J is TRBJ2-1; D unresolved. This CDR3 is built from 13 residues. Per the germline V gene, CDR1 is SGHRS and CDR2 is YFSETQ. V was trimmed by 0 bases and J by 8 bases, leaving 9 bases between them.

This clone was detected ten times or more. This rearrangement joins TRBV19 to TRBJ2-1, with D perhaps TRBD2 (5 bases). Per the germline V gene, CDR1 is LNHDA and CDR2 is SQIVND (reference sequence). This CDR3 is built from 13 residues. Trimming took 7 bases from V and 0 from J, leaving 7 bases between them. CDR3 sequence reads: CASKRSSYNEQFF. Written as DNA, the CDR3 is TGTGCCAGTAAGCGGAGCTCCTACAATGAGCAGTTCTTC.

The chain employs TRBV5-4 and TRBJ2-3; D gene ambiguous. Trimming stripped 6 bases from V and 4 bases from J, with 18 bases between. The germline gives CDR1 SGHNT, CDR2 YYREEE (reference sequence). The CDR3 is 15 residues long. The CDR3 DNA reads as TGTGCCAGCATCCCGGCCGGGCCGGGTCCAGATACGCAGTATTTT. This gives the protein CASIPAGPGPDTQYF.

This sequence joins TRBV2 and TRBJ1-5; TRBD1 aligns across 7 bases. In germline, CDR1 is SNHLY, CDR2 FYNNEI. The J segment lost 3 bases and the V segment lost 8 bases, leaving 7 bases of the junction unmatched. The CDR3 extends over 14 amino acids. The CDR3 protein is CASGGTVVNQPQHF. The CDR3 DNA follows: TGTGCCAGCGGTGGGACAGTAGTCAATCAGCCCCAGCATTTT.

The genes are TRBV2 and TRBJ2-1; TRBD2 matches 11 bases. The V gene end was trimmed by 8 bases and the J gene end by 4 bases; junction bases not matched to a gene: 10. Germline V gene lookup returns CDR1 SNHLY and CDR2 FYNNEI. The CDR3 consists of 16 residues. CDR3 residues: CASFPLTSGGYNEQFF. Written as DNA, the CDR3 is TGTGCCAGCTTCCCATTAACTAGCGGGGGTTACAATGAGCAGTTCTTC. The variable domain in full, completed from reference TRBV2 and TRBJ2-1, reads EPEVTQTPSHQVTQMGQEVILRCVPISNHLYFYWYRQILGQKVEFLVSFYNNEISEKSEIFDDQFSVERPDGSNFTLKIRSTKLEDSAMYFCASFPLTSGGYNEQFFGPGTRLTVL.

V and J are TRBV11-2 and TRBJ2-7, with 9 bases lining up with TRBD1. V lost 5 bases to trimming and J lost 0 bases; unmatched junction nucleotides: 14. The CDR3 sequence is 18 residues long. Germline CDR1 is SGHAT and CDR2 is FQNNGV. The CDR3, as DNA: TGTGCCAGCAGCCCTGGGACAGGGACGAAGGAGGGCTCCTACGAGCAGTACTTC. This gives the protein CASSPGTGTKEGSYEQYF.

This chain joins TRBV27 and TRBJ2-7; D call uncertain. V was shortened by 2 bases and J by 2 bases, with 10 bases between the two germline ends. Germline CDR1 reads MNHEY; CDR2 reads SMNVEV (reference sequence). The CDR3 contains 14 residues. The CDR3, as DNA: TGTGCCAGCAGTTTAACCACCCGGCCCTACGAGCAGTACTTC. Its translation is CASSLTTRPYEQYF.

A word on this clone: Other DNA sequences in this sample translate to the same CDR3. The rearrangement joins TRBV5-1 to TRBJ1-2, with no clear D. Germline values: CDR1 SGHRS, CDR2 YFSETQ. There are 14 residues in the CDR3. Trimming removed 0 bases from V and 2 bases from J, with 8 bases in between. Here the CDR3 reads CASSLAEGNYGYTF. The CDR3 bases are TGCGCCAGCAGCTTGGCAGAAGGAAACTATGGCTACACCTTC.